The rows below give T cell receptor beta chains drawn from one sample of a study of blood T cells in healthy people across ages. Each CDR3 protein is one row after TCRdb ran MiXCR on the 5' RACE reads. Among 900,000 to 950,000 distinct CDR3 sequences, roughly 28% were seen once, and the ten largest hold 9.5% to 13%. These sequences were also reported in another study, on T cells of mothers and their children.

Sequencing was done on a sample of blood. The receptors were sampled from a woman between 35 and 50 years old in good health. CDR3s include the opening cysteine and the closing phenylalanine or tryptophan. Each record gives: clone size, D gene, V gene, J gene, CDR3 DNA, CDR3 protein. D genes are given only for firm matches. Size is stated for part of the rows, as once, few or many counts, or as a class when the clone is expanded.

few	TRBD1	TRBV7-3	TRBJ1-2	TGTGCCAGCAGCTTAGGGACAGGGGATTATGGCCACACCTTC	CASSLGTGDYGHTF
.	TRBD2	TRBV28	TRBJ2-7	TGTGCCAGCAGTTTAGGAGGAGCGGGGGTCGATTACGAGCAGTACTTC	CASSLGGAGVDYEQYF
many	.	TRBV10-3	TRBJ2-7	TGTGCCATCAGGGACCGGGGCCGACCCGACTACGAGCAGTACTTC	CAIRDRGRPDYEQYF
few	TRBD2	TRBV12-3/TRBV12-4	TRBJ2-1	TGTGCCAGCAGTTTATTCCCCGGGACTAGCGGGAAAAATGAGCAGTTCTTC	CASSLFPGTSGKNEQFF
.	.	TRBV4-1	TRBJ1-1	TGCGCCAGCAGCAGAAGCAGGGTTCTCACTGAAGCTTTCTTT	CASSRSRVLTEAFF
few	TRBD2	TRBV7-9	TRBJ2-7	TGTGCCAGCAGCTTACCGGGGGGTAACCACGAGCAGTACTTC	CASSLPGGNHEQYF
few	TRBD2	TRBV7-2	TRBJ2-1	TGTGCCAGCAGCTTTTCTAGCGGGGCTCCTAATGAGCAGTTCTTC	CASSFSSGAPNEQFF
.	TRBD1	TRBV20-1	TRBJ2-5	TGCAGTGCTAGAGATCCGAGGGGGCGAGAGACCCAGTACTTC	CSARDPRGRETQYF
.	TRBD1	TRBV7-7	TRBJ2-5	TGTGCTGGCAGCGGACCGACAGGGGGCCAAGAGACCCAGTACTTC	CAGSGPTGGQETQYF
.	.	TRBV7-2	TRBJ1-6	TGTGCCGGCAGCCTCGGGAGTTGTAATTCACCCCTCCACTTT	CAGSLGSCNSPLHF
many	.	TRBV11-1	TRBJ2-3	TGTGCCAGCAGCTTAGACCTGGGAGATACGCAGTATTTT	CASSLDLGDTQYF
.	.	TRBV12-3/TRBV12-4	TRBJ2-1	TGTGCCAGCAGTCTGGGTTCCCCCTCCTACAATGAGCAGTTATTC	CASSLGSPSYNEQLF
.	.	TRBV18	TRBJ2-3	TGTGCCAGCTCACCAAGTGGGGCAGATACGCAGTATTTT	CASSPSGADTQYF
many	.	TRBV28	TRBJ1-2	TGTGCCAGCAGTTTAAGGCCGGGATATGGCTACACCTTC	CASSLRPGYGYTF
.	TRBD2	TRBV5-1	TRBJ2-1	TGCGCCAGCAGCTTGGCCGGCGGGAGTTCCTACAATGTGCAGTTCTTC	CASSLAGGSSYNVQFF
once	.	TRBV10-3	TRBJ2-2	TGTGCCATCAGTCCCCAAAGAGACACCGGGGAGCTGTTTTTT	CAISPQRDTGELFF
.	.	TRBV28	TRBJ1-6	TGTGCCAGCGGACGGGGAGCCGCCTCACCCCTCCACTTT	CASGRGAASPLHF
many	TRBD1	TRBV12-3/TRBV12-4	TRBJ1-6	TGTGCCAGCAGTTTTCAGACAGGGGTTAGGAATTCACCCCTCCACTTT	CASSFQTGVRNSPLHF
.	.	TRBV15	TRBJ1-5	TGTGCCACCAACCCGGGACGGTATAGCAATCAGCCCCAGCATTTT	CATNPGRYSNQPQHF
.	.	TRBV12-3/TRBV12-4	TRBJ1-2	TGTGCCAGCAGTTTGGTGGGGGGCCCTAACTATGGCTACACCTTC	CASSLVGGPNYGYTF